This T cell receptor (beta chain) emerged from a study of glioma-infiltrating T cells after dendritic cell vaccination (dated by TCRdb to about 2016). Looking at the study overall: Of the roughly 15 glioblastoma patients in the cohort, all drawn from Phase I and II dendritic cell vaccination trials, 9 were newly diagnosed and 6 had recurrent disease. Between the early 2000s and the early 2010s, patients were given autologous tumor lysate-pulsed dendritic cell vaccination. The vaccine consisted of monocyte-derived dendritic cells cultured less than 9 days with IL-4 and GM-CSF, then pulsed overnight with autologous tumor lysate. Patients received three intradermal dendritic cell vaccine injections at biweekly intervals in the arm below the axilla. In glioblastoma patients vaccinated with dendritic cells, deep sequencing of TCR beta CDR3 regions served to measure tumor-infiltrating lymphocyte content and to compare repertoires between tumor and blood. TCR sequencing metrics, including TIL content and tumor-blood repertoire overlap, were correlated with survival after dendritic cell vaccination. General findings and caveats noted by the study authors: After dendritic cell vaccination, a higher estimated pretreatment TIL content predicted longer time to progression and overall survival. The response model built on TCR overlap across three groups was characterized as speculative, with prospective validation still needed. TCR clonality showed no direct relationship with survival, which suggests that a diverse polyclonal response may matter. The cohort was small and heterogeneous, with few patients having full blood and tumor sets and even fewer initial-recurrent tumor pairs.

Selection of patients required sufficient residual fresh-frozen tumor tissue and over two years of available survival data. None of the glioblastoma patients carried an isocitrate dehydrogenase mutation, although molecular status otherwise varied. PBMC were collected before vaccination, two weeks after the third vaccination, and at tumor progression if progression occurred. The Qiagen DNeasy Blood extraction Kit was used for extraction of genomic DNA. Using the immunoSEQ assay, TCRB CDR3 regions were amplified from roughly 2.1 micrograms of genomic DNA, or from all available DNA when less than that was on hand. The multiplex PCR employed 60 forward primers targeting TCR V beta segments and 13 reverse primers targeting J beta segments. Synthetic control templates were spiked into each sample at limiting dilution to estimate reads per starting template. The Illumina HiSeq System generated 87 bp sequencing reads. The published analysis was carried out like this. To remove PCR and sequencing errors, closely related sequences were merged with a nearest neighbor algorithm. TCR overlap was defined as the percentage of unique tumor TCR beta sequences that were also found in the peripheral blood of the same patient. TCRdb holds this immuneACCESS table with in-frame rearrangements only. Some clones are missing; in checked studies, unresolved V genes explain under half, and the rest has no known cause. V and J calls and clone size are as listed in that table; D and trimming were resolved from the DNA. The sample table shows 75,000 to 100,000 clones, and 70% to 80% are seen once. The ten largest clones represent about 6.5% of the sample.

A note on this clone: It has no known antigen specificity. No much larger clone exists at a distance of one base, and base qualities are not known.

Here the sequenced sample was blood, taken before dendritic cell vaccination. The clonotype was recovered from a human donor with glioblastoma.

The nucleotide sequence is TGTGCACTAGCGGGGGGGCTCACAGATACGCAGTATTTT. This sequence encodes CALAGGLTDTQYF. Recombination linked TRBV30 to TRBJ2-3; 13 bases in the middle match TRBD2. The CDR3 contains 13 residues, cysteine and phenylalanine counted. Only the CDR3 DNA is retained, 39 bases long and in frame from the first base. In the germline V gene (reference sequence), CDR1 corresponds to GTSNPN and CDR2 to SVGIG.